The present entry profiles one T cell receptor beta chain with its context. The data originate from a study of blood T cell repertoires in COVID-19. The wider study: Material from acute and convalescent COVID-19 was sourced from the United States, Italy and Spain.

Germline V CDR1 and CDR2: LNHDA, SQIVND (reference sequence). This CDR3 has 16 residues. V gave up 5 bases and J gave up 6 bases; unmatched junction bases: 14. In the authors' workflow: Estimation of nucleated cell counts relied on the amplification of reference gene primers. This table comes from immunoSEQ multiplex PCR, and its TCRdb copy is limited to in-frame clones, with some not included. Clone size and V and J calls were adopted from that table, with D and trimming inferred from the DNA. The sample has roughly 180,000 clones, 94% seen once. Seattle's enrolled individuals joined amid active infection and were then monitored longitudinally.

This TCR was sampled from a man aged 30 to 39 with COVID-19, enrolled during active disease. Sequenced material: peripheral blood. The chain couples TRBV19 to TRBJ2-3, with TRBD1 matching over 7 bases. The CDR3 here is CASSPTGTAPLDTQYF. CDR3 nucleotide sequence: TGTGCCAGTAGTCCCACAGGGACAGCACCACTCGATACGCAGTATTTT.